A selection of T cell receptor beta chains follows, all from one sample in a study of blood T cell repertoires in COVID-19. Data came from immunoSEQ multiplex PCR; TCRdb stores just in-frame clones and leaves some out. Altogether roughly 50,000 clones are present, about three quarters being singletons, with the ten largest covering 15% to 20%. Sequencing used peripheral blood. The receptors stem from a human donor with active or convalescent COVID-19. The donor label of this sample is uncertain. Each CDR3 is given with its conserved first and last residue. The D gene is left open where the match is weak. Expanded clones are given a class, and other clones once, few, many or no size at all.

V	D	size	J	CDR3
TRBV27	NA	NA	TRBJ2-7	CASSLAETYEQYF
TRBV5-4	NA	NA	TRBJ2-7	CASSLSTLTYEQYF
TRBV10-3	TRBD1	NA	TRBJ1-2	CAISGQGGIGYGYTF
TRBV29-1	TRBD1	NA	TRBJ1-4	CSVEVGTATNEKLFF
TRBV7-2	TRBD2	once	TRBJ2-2	CASSLADLAGAYGGELFF
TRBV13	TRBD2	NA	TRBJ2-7	CASSLRAHRGGLAGDEQYF
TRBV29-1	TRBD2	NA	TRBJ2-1	CSVGSSGRLMWGNEQFF
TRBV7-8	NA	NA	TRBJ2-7	CASSPPRSDEQYF
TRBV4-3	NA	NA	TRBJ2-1	CASGQGGEQFF
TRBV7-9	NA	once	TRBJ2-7	CASSAGPVPPYEQYF
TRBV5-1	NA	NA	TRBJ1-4	CASSLQGPLANEKLFF
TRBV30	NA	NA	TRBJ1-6	CAWVTNSRNSPLHF
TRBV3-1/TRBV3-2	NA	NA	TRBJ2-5	CASSQEGFRTIRSSETQYF
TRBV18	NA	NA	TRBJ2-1	CASSPLGGKGYNEQFF
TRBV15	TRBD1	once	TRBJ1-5	CATGTGANQPQHF